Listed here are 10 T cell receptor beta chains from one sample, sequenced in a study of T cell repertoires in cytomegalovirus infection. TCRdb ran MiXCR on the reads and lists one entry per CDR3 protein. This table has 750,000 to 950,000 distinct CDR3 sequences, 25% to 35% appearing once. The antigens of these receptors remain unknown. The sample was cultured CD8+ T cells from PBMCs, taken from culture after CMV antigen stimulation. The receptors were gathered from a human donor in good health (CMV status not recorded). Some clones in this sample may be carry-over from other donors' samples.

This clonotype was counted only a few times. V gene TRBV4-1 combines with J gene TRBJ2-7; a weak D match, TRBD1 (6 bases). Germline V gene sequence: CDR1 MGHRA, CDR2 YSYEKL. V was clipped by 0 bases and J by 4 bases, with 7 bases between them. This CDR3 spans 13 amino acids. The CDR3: CASSQEQGYEQYF. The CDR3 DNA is TGCGCCAGCAGCCAAGAACAGGGTTACGAGCAGTACTTC.

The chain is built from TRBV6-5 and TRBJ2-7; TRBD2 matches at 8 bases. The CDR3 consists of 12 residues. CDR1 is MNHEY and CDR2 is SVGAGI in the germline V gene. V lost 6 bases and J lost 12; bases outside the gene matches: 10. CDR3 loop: CASRGGLERMYV. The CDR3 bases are TGTGCCAGCAGAGGGGGACTAGAGAGGATGTACGTC.

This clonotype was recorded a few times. CDR3 in amino acids: CASSPITDPLYEQYF. CDR3 DNA: TGTGCCAGCAGCCCCATTACGGATCCACTCTACGAGCAGTACTTC. The V and J genes are TRBV14 and TRBJ2-7, with unresolved D. Germline lookup yields CDR1 SGHDN and CDR2 FVKESK. CDR3 length: 15 residues. Deletions cut 4 bases from V and 3 bases from J, with 16 bases between.

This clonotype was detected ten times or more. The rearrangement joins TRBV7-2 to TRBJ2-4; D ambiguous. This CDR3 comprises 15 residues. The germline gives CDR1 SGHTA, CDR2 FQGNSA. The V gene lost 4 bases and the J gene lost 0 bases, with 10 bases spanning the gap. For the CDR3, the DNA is TGTGCCAGCAGCTCCTTGCCCCTAGCCAAAAACATTCAGTACTTC. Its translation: CASSSLPLAKNIQYF.

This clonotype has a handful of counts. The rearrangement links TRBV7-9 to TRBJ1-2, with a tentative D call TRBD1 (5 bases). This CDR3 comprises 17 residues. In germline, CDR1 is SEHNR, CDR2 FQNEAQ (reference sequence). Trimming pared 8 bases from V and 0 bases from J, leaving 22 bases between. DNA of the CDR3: TGTGCCAGCGGATTGGGGGAGAGGCAGGGCCCTAACTATGGCTACACCTTC. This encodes CASGLGERQGPNYGYTF.

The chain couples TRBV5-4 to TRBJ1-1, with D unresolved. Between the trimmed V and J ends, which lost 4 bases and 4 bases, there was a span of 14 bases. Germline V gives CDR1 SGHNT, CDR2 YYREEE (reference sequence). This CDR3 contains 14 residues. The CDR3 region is CASSVDHWGTEAFF. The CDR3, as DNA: TGTGCCAGCAGCGTCGACCACTGGGGCACTGAAGCTTTCTTT.

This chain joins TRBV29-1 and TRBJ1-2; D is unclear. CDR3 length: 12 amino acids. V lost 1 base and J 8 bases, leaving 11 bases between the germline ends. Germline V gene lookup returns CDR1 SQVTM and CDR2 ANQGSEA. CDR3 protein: CSVEVDDGGYTF. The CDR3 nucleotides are TGCAGCGTTGAAGTTGACGACGGGGGCTACACCTTC.

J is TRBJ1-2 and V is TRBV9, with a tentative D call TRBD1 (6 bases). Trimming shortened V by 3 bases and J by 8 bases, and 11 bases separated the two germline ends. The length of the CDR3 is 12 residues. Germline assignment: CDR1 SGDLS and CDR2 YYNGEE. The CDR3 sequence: CASSALGGGYTF. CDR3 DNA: TGTGCCAGCAGCGCTTTAGGGGGAGGCTACACCTTC.

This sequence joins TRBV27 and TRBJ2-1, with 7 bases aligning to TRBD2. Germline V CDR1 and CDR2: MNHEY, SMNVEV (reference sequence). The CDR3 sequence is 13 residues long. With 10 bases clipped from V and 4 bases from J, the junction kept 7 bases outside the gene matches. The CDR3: CAIRDYSYNEQFF. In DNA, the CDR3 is TGTGCCATCCGGGACTACTCGTACAATGAGCAGTTCTTC.

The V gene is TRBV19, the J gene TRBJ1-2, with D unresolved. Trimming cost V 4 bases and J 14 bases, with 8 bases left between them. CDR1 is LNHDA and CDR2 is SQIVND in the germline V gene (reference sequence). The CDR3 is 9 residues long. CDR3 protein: CASSTPHTF. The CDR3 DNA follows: TGTGCCAGTAGTACGCCTCATACCTTC.